Following are 6 T cell receptor beta chains from one sample sequenced in a study of CD8 T cells in Susac syndrome. RNA, at about 0.45 to 1 ug, was reverse transcribed with random hexamers. TCRdb reprocessed the immunoSEQ multiplex PCR reads via MiXCR and lists one record per CDR3 protein. The sample includes 200,000 to 250,000 distinct CDR3 sequences, 95% seen only once; the top ten take about 0.088%. Sequencing input: CD4+ T cells from PBMCs. The source is a human donor with multiple sclerosis.

V and J are TRBV29-1 and TRBJ2-1, with 9 bases matching TRBD2. V lost 4 bases and J lost 5; bases outside the gene matches: 12. The CDR3 extends over 16 amino acids. Germline lookup yields CDR1 SQVTM and CDR2 ANQGSEA. CDR3 residues: CSVVDPVAGGNNEQFF. The DNA for the CDR3 is TGCAGCGTTGTTGACCCGGTCGCGGGGGGGAACAATGAGCAGTTCTTC.

V is TRBV6-5 and J is TRBJ1-2, with D tentatively TRBD1 (5 bases). Germline V CDR1 and CDR2: MNHEY, SVGAGI. Trimming cost V 5 bases and J 5 bases, with 9 bases left between them. The length of the CDR3 is 12 residues. CDR3 in amino acids: CASSRGEYGYTF. CDR3 coding DNA: TGTGCCAGCAGTCGGGGGGAGTATGGCTACACCTTC.

The rearrangement joins TRBV5-1 to TRBJ2-7, with TRBD2 matching over 10 bases. V trimming: 3 bases; J trimming: 4 bases; junction bases outside the gene matches: 7. This CDR3 comprises 15 residues. The germline V gene has CDR1 SGHRS and CDR2 YFSETQ. This chain's CDR3 is CASSSGRTSGYEQYF. The CDR3 coding sequence is TGCGCCAGCAGCTCAGGACGGACTAGCGGTTACGAGCAGTACTTC.

V usage is TRBV2 and J usage is TRBJ2-1, with D uncertain. Germline assignment: CDR1 SNHLY and CDR2 FYNNEI. Trimming left V 5 bases short and J 4 bases short, with 12 bases between. The CDR3 has 14 amino acids. CDR3 nucleotide sequence: TGTGCCAGCAGTACCACGGACCCTTACAATGAGCAGTTCTTC. Translating gives CASSTTDPYNEQFF.

This chain connects TRBV5-1 to TRBJ2-1, with TRBD2 matching over 14 bases. V gave up 3 bases and J gave up 11 bases; unmatched junction bases: 4. Germline V gives CDR1 SGHRS, CDR2 YFSETQ. The CDR3 extends over 14 amino acids. This CDR3 reads CASSSTSGRAQQFF. The DNA for the CDR3 is TGCGCCAGCAGCTCGACTAGCGGGAGGGCCCAGCAGTTCTTC.

The rearrangement uses TRBV30 and TRBJ1-1; a possible D gene is TRBD1 (5 bases). Trimming left V 2 bases short and J 8 bases short, with 27 bases between. CDR3 length equals 17 residues. Germline lookup yields CDR1 GTSNPN and CDR2 SVGIG (reference sequence). The CDR3 region has the DNA TGTGCCTGGAGTTCTTGGGGGGACGGCCGGATCACGCCCGAAGCTTTCTTT. Residues: CAWSSWGDGRITPEAFF.